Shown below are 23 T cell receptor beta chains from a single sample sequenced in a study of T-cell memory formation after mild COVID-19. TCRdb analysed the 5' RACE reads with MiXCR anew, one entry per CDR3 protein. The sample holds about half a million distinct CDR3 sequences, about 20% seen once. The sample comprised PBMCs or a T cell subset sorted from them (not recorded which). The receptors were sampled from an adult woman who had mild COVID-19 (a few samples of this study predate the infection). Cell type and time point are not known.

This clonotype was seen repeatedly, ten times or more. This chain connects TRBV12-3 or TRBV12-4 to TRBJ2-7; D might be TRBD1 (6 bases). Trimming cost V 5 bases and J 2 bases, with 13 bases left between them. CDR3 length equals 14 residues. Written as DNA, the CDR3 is TGTGCCAGCAGTCCAATAGGACAGCCCTACGAGCAGTACTTC. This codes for CASSPIGQPYEQYF.

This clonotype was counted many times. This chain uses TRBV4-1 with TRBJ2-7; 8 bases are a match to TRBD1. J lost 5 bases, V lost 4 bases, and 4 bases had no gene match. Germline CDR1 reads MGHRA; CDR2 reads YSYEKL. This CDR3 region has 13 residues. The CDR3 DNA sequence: TGCGCCAGCAGCCCGACAGGGGTCCACGAGCAGTACTTC. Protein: CASSPTGVHEQYF.

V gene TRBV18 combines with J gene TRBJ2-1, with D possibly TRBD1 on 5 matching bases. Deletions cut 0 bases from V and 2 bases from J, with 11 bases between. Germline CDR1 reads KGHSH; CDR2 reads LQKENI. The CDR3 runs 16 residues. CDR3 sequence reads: CASSPPQTATYNEQFF. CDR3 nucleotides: TGTGCCAGCTCACCACCCCAGACAGCAACCTACAATGAGCAGTTCTTC.

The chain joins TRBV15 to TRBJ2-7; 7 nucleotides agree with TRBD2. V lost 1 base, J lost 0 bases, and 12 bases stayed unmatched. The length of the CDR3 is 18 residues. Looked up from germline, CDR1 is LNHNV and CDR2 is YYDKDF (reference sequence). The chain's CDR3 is CATSRGGGDSASSYEQYF. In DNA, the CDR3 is TGTGCCACCAGCAGAGGGGGGGGAGACAGCGCTAGCTCCTACGAGCAGTACTTC.

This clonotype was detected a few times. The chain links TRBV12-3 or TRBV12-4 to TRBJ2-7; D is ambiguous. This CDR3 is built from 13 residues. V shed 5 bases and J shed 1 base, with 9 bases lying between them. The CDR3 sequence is CASSNSLSYEQYF. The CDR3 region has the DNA TGTGCCAGCAGTAACAGTTTATCCTACGAGCAGTACTTC.

The CDR3 reads CASSQYWGDTQYF. Here the CDR3 DNA reads TGCGCCAGCAGCCAATACTGGGGAGATACGCAGTATTTT. V gene TRBV4-1 combines with J gene TRBJ2-3; no clear D gene. Per germline, CDR1 MGHRA and CDR2 YSYEKL. V was shortened by 2 bases and J by 5 bases, with 8 bases between the two germline ends. The length of the CDR3 is 13 residues.

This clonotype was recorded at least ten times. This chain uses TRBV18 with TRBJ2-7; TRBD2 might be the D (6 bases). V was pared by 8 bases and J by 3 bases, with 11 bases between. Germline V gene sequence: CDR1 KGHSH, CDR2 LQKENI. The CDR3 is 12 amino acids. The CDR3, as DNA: TGTGCCAGCAGCCCCGGGGGCTACGAGCAGTACTTC. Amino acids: CASSPGGYEQYF.

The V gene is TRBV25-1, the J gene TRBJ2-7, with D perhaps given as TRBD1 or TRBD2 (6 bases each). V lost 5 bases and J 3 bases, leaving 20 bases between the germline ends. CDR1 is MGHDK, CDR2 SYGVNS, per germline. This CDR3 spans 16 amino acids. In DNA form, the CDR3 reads TGTGCCAGCAGTACTGGGACTCGGGGGCCCATCTACGAGCAGTACTTC. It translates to CASSTGTRGPIYEQYF.

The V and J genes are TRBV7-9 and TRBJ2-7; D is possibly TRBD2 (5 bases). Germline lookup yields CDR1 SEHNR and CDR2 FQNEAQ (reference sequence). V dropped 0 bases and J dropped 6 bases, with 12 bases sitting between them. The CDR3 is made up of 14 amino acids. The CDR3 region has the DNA TGTGCCAGCAGCTTAGCGGGGAGAATAGGCGAGCAGTACTTC. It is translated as CASSLAGRIGEQYF.

CDR3 sequence (DNA): TGTGCCAGCAGTTACGGACAGGGCGGTGGCTACACCTTC. Protein: CASSYGQGGGYTF. The V and J genes are TRBV6-5 and TRBJ1-2; 8 bases align to TRBD1. Germline V gives CDR1 MNHEY, CDR2 SVGAGI. CDR3 length: 13 residues. With V trimmed by 2 bases and J by 7 bases, 3 bases remained unmatched.

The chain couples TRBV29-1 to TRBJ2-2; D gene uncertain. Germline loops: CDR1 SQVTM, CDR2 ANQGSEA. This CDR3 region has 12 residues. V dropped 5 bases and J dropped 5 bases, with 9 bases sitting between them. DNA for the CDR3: TGCAGCGTTACGACTGGGACCGGGGAGCTGTTTTTT. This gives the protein CSVTTGTGELFF.

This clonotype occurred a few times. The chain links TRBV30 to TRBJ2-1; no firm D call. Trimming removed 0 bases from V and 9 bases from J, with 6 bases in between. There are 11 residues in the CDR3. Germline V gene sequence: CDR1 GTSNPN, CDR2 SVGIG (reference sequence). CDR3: CAWSVHSEQFF. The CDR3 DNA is TGTGCCTGGAGTGTACATAGTGAGCAGTTCTTC.

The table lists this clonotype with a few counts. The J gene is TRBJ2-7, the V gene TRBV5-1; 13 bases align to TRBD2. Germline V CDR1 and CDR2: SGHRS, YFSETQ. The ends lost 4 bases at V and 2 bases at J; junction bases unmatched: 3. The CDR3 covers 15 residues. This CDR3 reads CASSGTSGAAYEQYF. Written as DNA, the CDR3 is TGCGCCAGCAGCGGGACTAGCGGGGCAGCCTACGAGCAGTACTTC. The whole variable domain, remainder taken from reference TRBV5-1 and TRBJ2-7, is KAGVTQTPRYLIKTRGQQVTLSCSPISGHRSVSWYQQTPGQGLQFLFEYFSETQRNKGNFPGRFSGRQFSNSRSEMNVSTLELGDSALYLCASSGTSGAAYEQYFGPGTRLTVT.

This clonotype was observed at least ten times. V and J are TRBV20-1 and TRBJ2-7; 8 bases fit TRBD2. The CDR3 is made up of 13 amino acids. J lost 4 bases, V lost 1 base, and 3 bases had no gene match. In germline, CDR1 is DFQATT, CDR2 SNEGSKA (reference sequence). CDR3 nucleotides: TGCAGTGCTAGAGGTAGCGGGGCATACGAGCAGTACTTC. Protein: CSARGSGAYEQYF.

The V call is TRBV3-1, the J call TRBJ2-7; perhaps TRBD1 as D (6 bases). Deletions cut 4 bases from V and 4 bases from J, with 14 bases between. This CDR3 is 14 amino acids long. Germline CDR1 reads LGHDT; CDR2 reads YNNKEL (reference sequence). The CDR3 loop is CASSLNGQTYEQYF. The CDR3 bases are TGTGCCAGCAGCCTAAATGGACAGACATACGAGCAGTACTTC.

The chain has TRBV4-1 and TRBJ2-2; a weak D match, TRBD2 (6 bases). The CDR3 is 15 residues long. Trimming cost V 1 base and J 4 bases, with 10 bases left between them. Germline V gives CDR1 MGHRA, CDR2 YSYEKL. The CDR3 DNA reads TGCGCCAGCAGCCAAGCCGGGACTTTCACCGGGGAGCTGTTTTTT. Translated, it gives CASSQAGTFTGELFF.

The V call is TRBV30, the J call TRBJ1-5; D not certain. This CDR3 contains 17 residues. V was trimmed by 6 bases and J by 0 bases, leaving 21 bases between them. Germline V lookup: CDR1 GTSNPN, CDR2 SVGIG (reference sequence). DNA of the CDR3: TGTGCCTGTTCCTTCCAGGATTTTCGTTATAGCAATCAGCCCCAGCATTTT. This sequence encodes CACSFQDFRYSNQPQHF.

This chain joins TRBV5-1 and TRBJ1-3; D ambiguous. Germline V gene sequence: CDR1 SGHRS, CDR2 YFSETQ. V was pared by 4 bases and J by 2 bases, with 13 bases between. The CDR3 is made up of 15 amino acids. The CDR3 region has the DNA TGCGCCAGCAGCCCCGGATTCGACACTGGAAACACCATATATTTT. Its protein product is CASSPGFDTGNTIYF.

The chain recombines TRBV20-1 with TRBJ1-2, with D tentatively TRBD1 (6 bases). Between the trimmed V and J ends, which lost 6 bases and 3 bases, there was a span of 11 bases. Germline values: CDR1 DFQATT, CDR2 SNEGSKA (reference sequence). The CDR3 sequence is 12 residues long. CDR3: CSAFRTDYGYTF. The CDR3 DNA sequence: TGCAGTGCCTTCCGGACAGACTATGGCTACACCTTC.

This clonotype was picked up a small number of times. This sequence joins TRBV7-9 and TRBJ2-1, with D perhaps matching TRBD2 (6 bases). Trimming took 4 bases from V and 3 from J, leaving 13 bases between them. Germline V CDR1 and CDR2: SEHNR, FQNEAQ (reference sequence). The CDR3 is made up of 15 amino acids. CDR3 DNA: TGTGCCAGCAGCTCCCCGGGAGACGTCTACAATGAGCAGTTCTTC. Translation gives CASSSPGDVYNEQFF.

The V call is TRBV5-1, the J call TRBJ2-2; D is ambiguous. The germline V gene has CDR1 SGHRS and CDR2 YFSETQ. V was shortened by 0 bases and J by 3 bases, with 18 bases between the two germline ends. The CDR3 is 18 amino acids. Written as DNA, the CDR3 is TGCGCCAGCAGCTTGGGCCTAACCCCACAAGTTGACACCGGGGAGCTGTTTTTT. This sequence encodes CASSLGLTPQVDTGELFF. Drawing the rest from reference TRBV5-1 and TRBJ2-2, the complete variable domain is KAGVTQTPRYLIKTRGQQVTLSCSPISGHRSVSWYQQTPGQGLQFLFEYFSETQRNKGNFPGRFSGRQFSNSRSEMNVSTLELGDSALYLCASSLGLTPQVDTGELFFGEGSRLTVL.

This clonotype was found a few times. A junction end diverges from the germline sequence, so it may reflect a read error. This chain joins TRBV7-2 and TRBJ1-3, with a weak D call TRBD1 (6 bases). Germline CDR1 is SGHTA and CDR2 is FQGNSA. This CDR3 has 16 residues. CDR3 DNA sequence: TGTGCCAGCACCTTAGACAGGCCGATCTCTGGAAACACCATATATTTT. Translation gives CASTLDRPISGNTIYF.

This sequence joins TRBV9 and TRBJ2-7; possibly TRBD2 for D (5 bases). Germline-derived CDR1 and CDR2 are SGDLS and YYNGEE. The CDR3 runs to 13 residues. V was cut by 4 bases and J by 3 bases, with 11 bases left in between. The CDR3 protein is CASSTSSGYEQYF. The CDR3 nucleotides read TGTGCCAGCAGCACGTCAAGCGGCTACGAGCAGTACTTC.